This is a list of T cell receptor beta chains from one sample in a study of OX40 agonist ivuxolimab in advanced cancers. The protocol was immunoSEQ multiplex PCR, while the TCRdb copy is restricted to in-frame clones and leaves out a portion. In the table there are about 45,000 clones, around nine tenths of which are singletons. Source: CD4+ or CD8+ T cells sorted from blood, taken in a trial of the OX40 agonist ivuxolimab. These receptors were taken from an adult with an advanced solid tumor such as melanoma, head and neck, liver or kidney cancer. The CDR3 runs from the conserved cysteine through the conserved F or W. A D gene is named only where the DNA matches it firmly. Clone size is given for some rows only: seen once, a few or many times, or a class if the clone is expanded.

CDR3aa: CAWSGGPYSYNSPLHF
CDR3nt: TGTGCCTGGAGTGGGGGGCCGTACTCCTATAATTCACCCCTCCACTTT
d_gene: NA
j_gene: TRBJ1-6
abundance: few
v_gene: TRBV30
len: 16

CDR3aa: CASTPPDRLDIGEQYF
CDR3nt: TGTGCCAGCACCCCCCCCGACAGGCTCGATATCGGTGAGCAGTACTTC
d_gene: NA
j_gene: TRBJ2-7
abundance: NA
v_gene: TRBV2
len: 16

CDR3aa: CASSQGVGTDTQYF
CDR3nt: TGCGCCAGCAGCCAAGGAGTAGGGACAGATACGCAGTATTTT
d_gene: NA
j_gene: TRBJ2-3
abundance: NA
v_gene: TRBV4-3
len: 14

CDR3aa: CASSFSGSSYNEQFF
CDR3nt: TGTGCCAGCAGCTTTAGCGGGAGTTCCTACAATGAGCAGTTCTTC
d_gene: TRBD2
j_gene: TRBJ2-1
abundance: few
v_gene: TRBV7-3
len: 15

CDR3aa: CACGGGVDPGYTF
CDR3nt: TGTGCCTGTGGAGGGGGGGTAGACCCTGGCTACACCTTC
d_gene: NA
j_gene: TRBJ1-2
abundance: once
v_gene: TRBV30
len: 13

CDR3aa: CASRPAGQANYGYTF
CDR3nt: TGTGCCAGCAGACCCGCTGGACAGGCCAACTATGGCTACACCTTC
d_gene: TRBD1
j_gene: TRBJ1-2
abundance: NA
v_gene: TRBV14
len: 15

CDR3aa: CASSPQGRGIVNEQFF
CDR3nt: TGTGCCAGCAGTCCTCAGGGGAGGGGGATTGTCAATGAGCAGTTCTTC
d_gene: NA
j_gene: TRBJ2-1
abundance: NA
v_gene: TRBV28
len: 16

CDR3aa: CASSLWTGLSETQYF
CDR3nt: TGTGCCAGCAGTTTGTGGACAGGGCTGTCTGAGACCCAGTACTTC
d_gene: TRBD1
j_gene: TRBJ2-5
abundance: NA
v_gene: TRBV28
len: 15

CDR3aa: CASTLGPGNYGYTF
CDR3nt: TGTGCCAGCACCTTAGGGCCGGGAAACTATGGCTACACCTTC
d_gene: NA
j_gene: TRBJ1-2
abundance: NA
v_gene: TRBV7-2
len: 14

CDR3aa: CASSFSIGVGQGLGGYTF
CDR3nt: TGTGCCAGCAGTTTCTCTATTGGAGTGGGACAGGGTTTGGGTGGCTACACCTTC
d_gene: TRBD1
j_gene: TRBJ1-2
abundance: few
v_gene: TRBV28
len: 18

CDR3aa: CASSKGRGAVIQYF
CDR3nt: TGTGCCAGCAGCAAAGGAAGGGGGGCGGTCATTCAGTACTTC
d_gene: NA
j_gene: TRBJ2-4
abundance: NA
v_gene: TRBV21-1
len: 14

CDR3aa: CASSLGGGTNEKLFF
CDR3nt: TGCGCCAGCAGCTTGGGAGGGGGAACTAATGAAAAACTGTTTTTT
d_gene: NA
j_gene: TRBJ1-4
abundance: NA
v_gene: TRBV5-1
len: 15

CDR3aa: CASSRYGGAGVSNQPQHF
CDR3nt: TGTGCCAGCAGTCGATATGGGGGGGCAGGAGTTAGCAATCAGCCCCAGCATTTT
d_gene: NA
j_gene: TRBJ1-5
abundance: NA
v_gene: TRBV27
len: 18

CDR3aa: CASSIFTDTQYF
CDR3nt: TGTGCCAGCAGCATATTTACAGATACGCAGTATTTT
d_gene: NA
j_gene: TRBJ2-3
abundance: NA
v_gene: TRBV7-2
len: 12

CDR3aa: CASSYTKTTDTQYF
CDR3nt: TGTGCCAGCAGTTACACGAAGACCACAGATACGCAGTATTTT
d_gene: NA
j_gene: TRBJ2-3
abundance: NA
v_gene: TRBV6-6
len: 14

CDR3aa: CASAKETQDNEQFF
CDR3nt: TGTGCCAGCGCAAAGGAGACCCAAGACAATGAGCAGTTCTTC
d_gene: NA
j_gene: TRBJ2-1
abundance: NA
v_gene: TRBV6-4
len: 14

CDR3aa: CASSLLGFSTDTQYF
CDR3nt: TGTGCCAGCAGCTTACTCGGGTTTAGCACAGATACGCAGTATTTT
d_gene: NA
j_gene: TRBJ2-3
abundance: NA
v_gene: TRBV11-1
len: 15

CDR3aa: CASSYSSFF
CDR3nt: TGTGCCAGCAGTTACTCGAGTTTCTTT
d_gene: NA
j_gene: TRBJ1-1
abundance: once
v_gene: TRBV6-5
len: 9

CDR3aa: CSVEGLAGAYEQFF
CDR3nt: TGCAGCGTTGAGGGACTAGCGGGAGCGTATGAGCAGTTCTTC
d_gene: TRBD2
j_gene: TRBJ2-1
abundance: NA
v_gene: TRBV29-1
len: 14

CDR3aa: CASITANYGYTF
CDR3nt: TGTGCCAGTATTACAGCAAATTATGGCTACACCTTC
d_gene: NA
j_gene: TRBJ1-2
abundance: NA
v_gene: TRBV7-2
len: 12